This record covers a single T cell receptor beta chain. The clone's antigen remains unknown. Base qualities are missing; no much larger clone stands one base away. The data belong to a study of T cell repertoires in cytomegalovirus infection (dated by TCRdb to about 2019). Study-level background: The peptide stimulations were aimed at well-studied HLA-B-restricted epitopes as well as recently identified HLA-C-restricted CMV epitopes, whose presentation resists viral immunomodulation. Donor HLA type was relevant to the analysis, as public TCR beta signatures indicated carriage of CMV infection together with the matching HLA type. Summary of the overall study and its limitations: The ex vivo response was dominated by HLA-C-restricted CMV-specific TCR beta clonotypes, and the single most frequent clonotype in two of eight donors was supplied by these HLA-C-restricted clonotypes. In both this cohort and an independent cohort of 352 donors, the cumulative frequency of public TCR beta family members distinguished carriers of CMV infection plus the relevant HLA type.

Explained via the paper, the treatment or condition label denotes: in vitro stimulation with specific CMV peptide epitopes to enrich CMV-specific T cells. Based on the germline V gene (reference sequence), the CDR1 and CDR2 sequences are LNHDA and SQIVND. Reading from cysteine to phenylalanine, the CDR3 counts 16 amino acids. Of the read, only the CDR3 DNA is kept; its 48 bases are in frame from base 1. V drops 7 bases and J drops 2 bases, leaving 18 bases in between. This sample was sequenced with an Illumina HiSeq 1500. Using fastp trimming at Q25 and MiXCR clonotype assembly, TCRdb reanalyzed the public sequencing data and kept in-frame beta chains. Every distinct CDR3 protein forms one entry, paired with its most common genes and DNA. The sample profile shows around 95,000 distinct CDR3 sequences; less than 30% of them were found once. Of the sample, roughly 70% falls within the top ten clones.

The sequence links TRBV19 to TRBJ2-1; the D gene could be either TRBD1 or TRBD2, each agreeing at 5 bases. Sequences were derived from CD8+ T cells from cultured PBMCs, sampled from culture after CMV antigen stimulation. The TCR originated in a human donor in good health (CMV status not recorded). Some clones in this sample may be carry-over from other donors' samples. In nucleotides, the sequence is TGTGCCAGTACCACGGCCGGGACGGGGACCTACAATGAGCAGTTCTTC. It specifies CASTTAGTGTYNEQFF.